A single sample gave rise to the 22 T cell receptor beta chains below, sequenced in a study of T cells after yellow fever vaccination. A single record per CDR3 protein comes from TCRdb applying MiXCR to the 5' RACE reads. The sample records around 590,000 distinct CDR3 sequences, 10% to 15% being singletons. Here the sequenced sample was PBMCs, taken on the day of the yellow fever booster vaccination. Source of these receptors: a man aged 30-40 years who received the YFV17D yellow fever vaccine.

This sequence joins TRBV9 and TRBJ2-1; tentative D call: TRBD2 (6 bases). CDR1 and CDR2 from the germline V gene are SGDLS and YYNGEE. V lost 4 bases to trimming and J lost 11 bases, with 16 bases between them. The length of the CDR3 is 13 residues. The chain's CDR3 is CASSILSEGKQFF. DNA for the CDR3: TGTGCCAGCAGCATCCTATCGGAGGGTAAGCAGTTCTTC.

The chain couples TRBV12-3 or TRBV12-4 to TRBJ2-5; tentative D call: TRBD1 (6 bases). The CDR3 runs 14 residues. Deletions cut 6 bases from V and 4 bases from J, with 15 bases between. The CDR3, as DNA: TGTGCCAGCAGCCGAGCTGCCAGGGGAGAGACCCAGTACTTC. It codes for CASSRAARGETQYF.

This clonotype was counted a few times. This chain uses TRBV6-4 with TRBJ1-1; D perhaps matches TRBD1 (5 bases). V lost 3 bases, J lost 6 bases, and 11 bases lay in between. The CDR3 is made up of 13 amino acids. Germline CDR1 and CDR2: MRHNA and SNTAGT. The CDR3 loop is CASSERRGAEAFF. CDR3 nucleotide sequence: TGTGCCAGCAGTGAAAGAAGGGGCGCTGAAGCTTTCTTT.

This clonotype was detected ten times or more. The chain employs TRBV20-1 and TRBJ2-2; no reliable D call. V lost 0 bases and J 1 base, leaving 6 bases between the germline ends. There are 14 residues in the CDR3. CDR1 is DFQATT, CDR2 SNEGSKA, per germline (reference sequence). CDR3 bases: TGCAGTGCTAGAGATTCAGGGAACACCGGGGAGCTGTTTTTT. It yields the protein CSARDSGNTGELFF.

V and J are TRBV5-4 and TRBJ2-1; 7 nucleotides line up with TRBD1. V was clipped by 5 bases and J by 5 bases; unmatched bases: 10. Germline-derived CDR1 and CDR2 are SGHNT and YYREEE (reference sequence). The CDR3 length is 15 residues. Written as DNA, the CDR3 is TGTGCCAGCAGTCGCGAAAGGGGGCCAAACAATGAGCAGTTCTTC. Protein product: CASSRERGPNNEQFF.

This chain uses TRBV7-2 with TRBJ2-4, with 10 positions matching TRBD2. The germline V gene encodes CDR1 SGHTA and CDR2 FQGNSA. The CDR3 spans 17 residues. Trimming at V came to 5 bases and at J to 7 bases, leaving 14 bases not matched to a gene. CDR3 in DNA: TGTGCCAGCAGCAAACGGAACCAACTAGCGGGAAGTAACATTCAGTACTTC. Protein sequence: CASSKRNQLAGSNIQYF.

The sample holds a few counts of this clonotype. The J gene is TRBJ2-7, the V gene TRBV29-1, with a possible D match to TRBD2 (5 bases). The CDR3 is 12 amino acids. From germline, CDR1 is SQVTM and CDR2 ANQGSEA. V dropped 5 bases and J dropped 5 bases, with 13 bases sitting between them. Written as DNA, the CDR3 is TGCAGCGTTAAAAGCGGAGACAACGAGCAGTACTTC. Its protein product is CSVKSGDNEQYF.

The V call is TRBV5-1, the J call TRBJ2-5; 8 bases agree with TRBD2. The V gene's germline CDR1 is SGHRS and CDR2 YFSETQ. The V segment lost 2 bases and the J segment 3 bases; nucleotides outside the gene matches: 6. The CDR3 runs to 15 residues. The CDR3 sequence is CASSLRGRREETQYF. The CDR3 DNA sequence: TGCGCCAGCAGCTTACGCGGGAGGCGGGAAGAGACCCAGTACTTC.

This sequence joins TRBV4-3 and TRBJ2-1; TRBD2 matches at 8 bases. This CDR3 is 17 amino acids long. With 4 bases clipped from V and 2 bases from J, the junction kept 10 bases outside the gene matches. Germline CDR1 LGHNA, CDR2 YSLEER. The CDR3 region is CASSPSLSGGAYNEQFF. The CDR3 DNA sequence: TGCGCCAGCAGCCCGAGCTTATCGGGAGGGGCCTACAATGAGCAGTTCTTC.

The chain carries TRBV29-1 and TRBJ2-4, with TRBD2 matching 10 bases. This CDR3 is 13 amino acids long. The V gene end was trimmed by 8 bases and the J gene end by 9 bases; junction bases not matched to a gene: 10. Germline CDR1 is SQVTM and CDR2 is ANQGSEA. The chain's CDR3 is CSSVLAGESIQYF. DNA for the CDR3: TGCAGCTCAGTCCTAGCGGGAGAGAGCATTCAGTACTTC.

V gene TRBV7-2 combines with J gene TRBJ2-3; 8 bases map to TRBD2. The CDR3 extends over 16 amino acids. J gave up 4 bases and V 2 bases, and 8 bases lay outside the gene matches. The germline V gene has CDR1 SGHTA and CDR2 FQGNSA. This CDR3 is CASSLRSGGSADTQYF. CDR3 sequence (DNA): TGTGCCAGCAGCTTAAGGTCGGGGGGGAGTGCAGATACGCAGTATTTT. Together with reference TRBV7-2 and TRBJ2-3, the CDR3 gives the full variable domain: GAGVSQSPSNKVTEKGKDVELRCDPISGHTALYWYRQSLGQGLEFLIYFQGNSAPDKSGLPSDRFSAERTGGSVSTLTIQRTQQEDSAVYLCASSLRSGGSADTQYFGPGTRLTVL.

This chain uses TRBV4-3 with TRBJ2-7, with 11 bases matching TRBD2. Germline lookup yields CDR1 LGHNA and CDR2 YSLEER. CDR3 length: 17 amino acids. V lost 0 bases to trimming and J lost 0 bases; unmatched junction nucleotides: 4. This CDR3 reads CASSQEGTSGGSYEQYF. DNA of the CDR3: TGCGCCAGCAGCCAAGAGGGGACTAGCGGAGGCTCCTACGAGCAGTACTTC.

The sample holds a few counts of this clonotype. This chain links TRBV4-3 with TRBJ1-2; D remains unclear. V lost 0 bases, J lost 3 bases, and 11 bases lay in between. The CDR3 is 15 residues long. From germline, CDR1 is LGHNA and CDR2 YSLEER. The CDR3 spells CASSQDNLWYYGYTF. In DNA form, the CDR3 reads TGCGCCAGCAGCCAAGATAACTTATGGTACTATGGCTACACCTTC.

There are a few counts of this clonotype. The chain combines TRBV6-2 or TRBV6-3 with TRBJ1-5; 8 bases are shared with TRBD1. Germline CDR1 is MNHEY and CDR2 is SVGEGT. V lost 0 bases and J lost 1; bases outside the gene matches: 5. CDR3 length: 17 residues. This chain's CDR3 is CASSYSGQGLSNQPQHF. Written as DNA, the CDR3 is TGTGCCAGCAGTTACTCTGGACAGGGACTAAGCAATCAGCCCCAGCATTTT.

The chain has TRBV7-2 and TRBJ2-5, with TRBD2 matching over 8 bases. J was trimmed by 5 bases and V by 5 bases; bases with no gene match: 7. The CDR3 spans 14 residues. Germline V gene data show CDR1 as SGHTA and CDR2 as FQGNSA. CDR3: CASSTGTRGETQYF. CDR3 DNA: TGTGCCAGCAGCACTGGGACTAGGGGGGAGACCCAGTACTTC.

CDR3 sequence: CASRQQVSPLHF. The CDR3 DNA reads as TGTGCCAGCAGACAACAGGTTTCACCCCTCCACTTT. This chain connects TRBV28 to TRBJ1-6; D possibly corresponds to TRBD1 (5 bases). Germline CDR1 is MDHEN and CDR2 is SYDVKM. The V end lost 6 bases, the J end lost 9 bases, and 9 bases lay between the germline ends. CDR3 length: 12 residues.

This chain connects TRBV7-2 to TRBJ1-1; D might be TRBD1 (5 bases). Germline CDR1 is SGHTA and CDR2 is FQGNSA. Trimming left V 6 bases short and J 4 bases short, with 18 bases between. The CDR3 is 15 residues long. The CDR3 coding sequence is TGTGCCAGCAGTCCAAACCAGGGAGTGGGCACTGAAGCTTTCTTT. It specifies CASSPNQGVGTEAFF.

This clonotype appeared a few times. V usage is TRBV10-3 and J usage is TRBJ1-2, with a possible D match to TRBD1 (5 bases). CDR1 is ENHRY and CDR2 is SYGVKD in the germline V gene. The CDR3 totals 12 residues. Trimming pared 0 bases from V and 8 bases from J, leaving 7 bases between. CDR3 sequence: CAISESGAGYTF. Written as DNA, the CDR3 is TGTGCCATCAGTGAGTCCGGGGCCGGCTACACCTTC.

This rearrangement joins TRBV5-1 to TRBJ2-3; 7 bases are a match to TRBD1. The V and J ends lost 4 bases and 6 bases, in that order; junction bases with no gene match: 17. The germline CDR1 and CDR2 sequences are SGHRS and YFSETQ. CDR3 length: 17 amino acids. CDR3 sequence (DNA): TGCGCCAGCAGCCGTTCGCCCGGGACAGTCGCCTCCGATACGCAGTATTTT. Residues: CASSRSPGTVASDTQYF.

This clonotype came up a few times. V is TRBV7-2 and J is TRBJ2-1; D not certain. The germline gives CDR1 SGHTA, CDR2 FQGNSA. Trimming shortened V by 2 bases and J by 3 bases, and 11 bases separated the two germline ends. The CDR3 covers 15 residues. In DNA form, the CDR3 reads TGTGCCAGCAGCTTAATCGCGGAGATCTACAATGAGCAGTTCTTC. Translation: CASSLIAEIYNEQFF. Full variable domain (remainder filled in from reference TRBV7-2 and TRBJ2-1): GAGVSQSPSNKVTEKGKDVELRCDPISGHTALYWYRQSLGQGLEFLIYFQGNSAPDKSGLPSDRFSAERTGGSVSTLTIQRTQQEDSAVYLCASSLIAEIYNEQFFGPGTRLTVL.

This clonotype was counted once. V gene TRBV12-3 or TRBV12-4 combines with J gene TRBJ2-5; possible D gene TRBD2, 5 bases. The germline V and J ends were trimmed by 11 bases and 0 bases, with 19 bases remaining between them. The CDR3 totals 15 residues. The CDR3 sequence is CAVAIDGLYQETQYF. CDR3 DNA sequence: TGTGCCGTTGCAATAGATGGACTGTACCAAGAGACCCAGTACTTC.

The chain has TRBV10-3 and TRBJ2-1; TRBD2 matches at 13 bases. From germline, CDR1 is ENHRY and CDR2 SYGVKD. CDR3 length equals 14 residues. The trim removed 3 bases at V and 8 bases at J, leaving 1 base unmatched. The CDR3 sequence is CAISEGLAGDEQFF. The CDR3 DNA reads as TGTGCCATCAGTGAAGGACTAGCGGGAGATGAGCAGTTCTTC.